The source of this TCR beta chain is a study of beta chain features in type 1 diabetes. The study's findings and limits: In type 1 diabetes patients, VDJ junctions had fewer insertions; deletions at these junctions were more frequent.

The CDR3 is 13 amino acids. The germline V gene has CDR1 SQVTM and CDR2 ANQGSEA. V was pared by 3 bases and J by 7 bases, with 13 bases between. Expressed TCRB transcripts were sequenced because the entire RNA isolate underwent reverse transcription. The data were produced by immunoSEQ multiplex PCR, yet TCRdb's version contains in-frame clones alone and is incomplete. The sample carries fewer than 250,000 clones, more than 65% recorded once. Every single donor gave one heparinised blood draw, and these averaged about 110 mL. Central memory, naive, regulatory and stem cell-like memory CD4+ cells were sorted by CD45RO/CCR7/CD25/CD127/CD95/CD27. Post-sort purity exceeded 95% for all sorted populations. About this clone itself: Its antigen is not known.

The chain joins TRBV29-1 to TRBJ1-5; D is unclear. The source of this sequence is a young man in good health. Sample: naive CD4+ T cells from blood. CDR3 DNA: TGCAGCGTTGAGGTGGGGTCTGGCCAGCCCCAGCATTTT. Amino acids: CSVEVGSGQPQHF.